The subject of this entry is one T cell receptor beta chain. Sequencing used immunoSEQ multiplex PCR; TCRdb keeps in-frame clones, though not all of them. The table has several hundred clones, around 83% seen once; the top ten hold under 15%. The CDR3 has 13 amino acids. Trimming cost V 6 bases and J 1 base; bases outside gene matches: 3. Germline assignment: CDR1 MNHEY and CDR2 SVGEGT. These data belong to a study of brain metastases from non-small cell lung cancer. The sequence was obtained from a donor over 35 with non-small cell lung cancer. The chain employs TRBV6-2 or TRBV6-3 and TRBJ2-7; TRBD1 matches 7 bases. The sample comprised tissue from a brain metastasis. CDR3 bases: TGTGCCAGCAGCCCGGGACAGTCCTACGAGCAGTACTTC. It translates to CASSPGQSYEQYF.